This T cell receptor (beta chain) stems from a study of blood T cells in healthy people across ages. Study-wide findings and caveats: Donor CMV status was unknown, possibly confounding expanded clonotype changes. The long-lived group displayed more naive CD4+ cells, plus higher diversity, than the aged donors did.

Many counts were recorded for this clonotype. The antigen is undetermined. Every sample had a minimum of 6.5 million PBMCs isolated. Combining a sample-barcoded 5' primer with a J-beta primer mix, a second PCR ran for 7 to 11 cycles. Each cDNA molecule carried a tag from a template-switch adaptor that contained 12 random nucleotides. TCRdb redid the calling of the 5' RACE reads with MiXCR, one entry per CDR3 protein. In the table there are some 1.7 million distinct CDR3 sequences, about 30% of which are singletons. Per the germline V gene, CDR1 is SQVTM and CDR2 is ANQGSEA. The CDR3 length is 15 residues. The V and J ends lost 6 bases and 0 bases, in that order; junction bases with no gene match: 7.

The chain joins TRBV29-1 to TRBJ2-7; 11 nucleotides match TRBD2. This clonotype originated in a woman aged 25 to 39 in good health. Sequencing input: blood. This CDR3 reads CSVPIAGGHSYEQYF. The CDR3 DNA reads TGCAGCGTCCCGATAGCGGGGGGGCACTCCTACGAGCAGTACTTC.